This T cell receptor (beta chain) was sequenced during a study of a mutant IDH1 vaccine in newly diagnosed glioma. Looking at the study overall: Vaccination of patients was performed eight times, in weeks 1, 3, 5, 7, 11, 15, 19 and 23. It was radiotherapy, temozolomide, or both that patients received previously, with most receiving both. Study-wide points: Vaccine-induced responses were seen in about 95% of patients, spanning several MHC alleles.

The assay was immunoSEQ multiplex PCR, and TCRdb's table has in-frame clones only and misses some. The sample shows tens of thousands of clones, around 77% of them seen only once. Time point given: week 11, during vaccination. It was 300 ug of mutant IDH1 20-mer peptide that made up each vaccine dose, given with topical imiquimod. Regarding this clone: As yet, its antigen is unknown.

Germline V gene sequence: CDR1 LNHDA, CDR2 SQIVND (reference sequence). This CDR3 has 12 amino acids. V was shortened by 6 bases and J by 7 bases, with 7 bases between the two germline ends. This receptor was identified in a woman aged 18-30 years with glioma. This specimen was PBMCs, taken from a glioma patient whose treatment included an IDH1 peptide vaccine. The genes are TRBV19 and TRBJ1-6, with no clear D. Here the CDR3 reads CASRTLNSPLHF. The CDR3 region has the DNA TGTGCCAGTAGAACACTGAATTCACCCCTCCACTTT.